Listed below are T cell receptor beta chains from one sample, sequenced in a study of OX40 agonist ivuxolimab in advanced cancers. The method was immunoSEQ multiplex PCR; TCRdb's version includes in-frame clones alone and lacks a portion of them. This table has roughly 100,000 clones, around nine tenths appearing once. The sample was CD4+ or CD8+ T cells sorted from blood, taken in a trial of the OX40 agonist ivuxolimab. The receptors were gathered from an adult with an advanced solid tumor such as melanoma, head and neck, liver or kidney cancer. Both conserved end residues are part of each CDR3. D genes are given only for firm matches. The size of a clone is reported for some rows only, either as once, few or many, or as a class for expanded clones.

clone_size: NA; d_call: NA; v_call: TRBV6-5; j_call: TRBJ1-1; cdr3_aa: CASSTGLNTEAFF; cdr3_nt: TGTGCCAGCAGTACAGGGTTGAACACTGAAGCTTTCTTT
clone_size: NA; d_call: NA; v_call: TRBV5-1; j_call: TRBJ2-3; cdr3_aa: CASSRRESTDTQYF; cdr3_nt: TGCGCCAGCAGCCGCAGGGAGAGCACAGATACGCAGTATTTT
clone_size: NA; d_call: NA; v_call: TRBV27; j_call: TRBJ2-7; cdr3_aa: CASSLKGTGSYEQYF; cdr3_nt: TGTGCCAGCAGTTTAAAGGGGACGGGCTCCTACGAGCAGTACTTC
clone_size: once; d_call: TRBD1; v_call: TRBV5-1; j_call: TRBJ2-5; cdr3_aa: CASSLQGNVVETQYF; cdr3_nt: TGCGCCAGCAGCTTACAGGGGAATGTCGTGGAGACCCAGTACTTC
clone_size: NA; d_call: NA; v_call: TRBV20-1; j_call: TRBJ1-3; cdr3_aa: CSAKAYPTIYF; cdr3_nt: TGCAGTGCTAAGGCGTATCCCACCATATATTTT
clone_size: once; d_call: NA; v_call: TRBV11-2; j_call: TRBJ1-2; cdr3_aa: CASQGRVAGYTF; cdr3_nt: TGTGCCAGCCAAGGCCGAGTAGCTGGCTACACCTTC
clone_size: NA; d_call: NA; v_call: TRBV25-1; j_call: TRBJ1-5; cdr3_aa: CASRGMNYSNQPQHF; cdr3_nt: TGTGCCAGCAGGGGCATGAACTATAGCAATCAGCCCCAGCATTTT
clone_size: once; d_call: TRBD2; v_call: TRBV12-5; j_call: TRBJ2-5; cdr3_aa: CASAFGLAWETQYF; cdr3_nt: TGTGCTAGTGCCTTCGGACTAGCGTGGGAGACCCAGTACTTC
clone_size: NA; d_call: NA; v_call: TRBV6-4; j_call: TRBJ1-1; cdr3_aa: CASSDYPTPCEAFF; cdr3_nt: TGTGCCAGCAGTGACTACCCGACTCCCTGTGAAGCTTTCTTT
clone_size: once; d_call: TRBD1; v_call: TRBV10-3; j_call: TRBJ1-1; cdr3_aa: CAIRGTENTEAFF; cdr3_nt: TGTGCCATCAGAGGGACAGAGAACACTGAAGCTTTCTTT
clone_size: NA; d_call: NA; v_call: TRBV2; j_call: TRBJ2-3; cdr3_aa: CASTSMGAGASTDTQYF; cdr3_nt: TGTGCCAGCACCTCTATGGGGGCAGGGGCTAGCACAGATACGCAGTATTTT
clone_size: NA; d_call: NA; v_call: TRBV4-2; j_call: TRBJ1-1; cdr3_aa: CASSQGDTRGGEAFF; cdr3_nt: TGTGCCAGCAGCCAGGGTGACACCCGAGGGGGTGAAGCTTTCTTT
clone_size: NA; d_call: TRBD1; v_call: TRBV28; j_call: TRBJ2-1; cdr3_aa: CASTAPGQGMDEQFF; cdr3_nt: TGTGCCAGCACCGCACCGGGACAGGGGATGGATGAGCAGTTCTTC
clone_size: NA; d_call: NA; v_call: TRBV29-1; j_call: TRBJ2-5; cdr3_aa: CSVKLTGETQYF; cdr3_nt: TGCAGCGTTAAATTAACTGGGGAGACCCAGTACTTC
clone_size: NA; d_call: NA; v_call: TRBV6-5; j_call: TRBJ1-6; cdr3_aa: CASTPALNSPLHF; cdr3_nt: TGTGCCAGCACCCCGGCCCTTAATTCACCCCTCCACTTT
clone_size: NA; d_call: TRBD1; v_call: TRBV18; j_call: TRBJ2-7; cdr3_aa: CASSPPGQVPYEQYF; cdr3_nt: TGTGCCAGCTCACCACCCGGACAGGTACCCTACGAGCAGTACTTC
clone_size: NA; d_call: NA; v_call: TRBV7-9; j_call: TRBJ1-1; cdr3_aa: CASSLEKNTEAFF; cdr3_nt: TGTGCCAGCAGCTTAGAGAAGAACACTGAAGCTTTCTTT
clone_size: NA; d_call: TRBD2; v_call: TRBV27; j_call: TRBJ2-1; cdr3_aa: CASSLKAGGRNEQFF; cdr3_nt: TGTGCCAGCAGTTTAAAAGCGGGGGGCAGGAATGAGCAGTTCTTC
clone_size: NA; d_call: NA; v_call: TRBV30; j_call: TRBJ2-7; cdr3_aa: CVYGRGHEQYF; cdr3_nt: TGTGTCTACGGCAGGGGTCACGAGCAGTACTTC
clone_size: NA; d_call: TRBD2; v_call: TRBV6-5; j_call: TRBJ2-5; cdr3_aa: CASSYSGTSEETQYF; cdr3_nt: TGTGCCAGCAGTTACTCAGGGACTAGCGAAGAGACCCAGTACTTC
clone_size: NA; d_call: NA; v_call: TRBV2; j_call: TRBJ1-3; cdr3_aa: CASSLSGAYGNTIYF; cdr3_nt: TGTGCCAGCAGTCTCTCGGGGGCCTATGGAAACACCATATATTTT
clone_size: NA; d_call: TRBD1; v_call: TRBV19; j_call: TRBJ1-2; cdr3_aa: CASQQVKTRQGANYGYTF; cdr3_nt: TGTGCCAGTCAGCAGGTTAAGACGCGACAGGGCGCTAACTATGGCTACACCTTC